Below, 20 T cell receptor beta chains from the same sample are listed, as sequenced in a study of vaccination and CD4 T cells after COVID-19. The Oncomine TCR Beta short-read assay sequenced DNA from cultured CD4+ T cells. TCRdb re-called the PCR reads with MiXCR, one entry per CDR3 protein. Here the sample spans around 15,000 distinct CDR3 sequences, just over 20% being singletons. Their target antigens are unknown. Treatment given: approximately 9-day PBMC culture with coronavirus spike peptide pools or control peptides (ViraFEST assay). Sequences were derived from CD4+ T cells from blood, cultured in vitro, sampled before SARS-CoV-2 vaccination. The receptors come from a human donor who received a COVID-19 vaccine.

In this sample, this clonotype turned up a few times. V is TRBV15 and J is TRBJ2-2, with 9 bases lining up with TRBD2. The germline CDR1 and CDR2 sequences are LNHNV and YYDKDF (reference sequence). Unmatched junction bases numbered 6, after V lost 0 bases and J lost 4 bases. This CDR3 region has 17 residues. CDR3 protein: CATSRDPGGGATGELFF. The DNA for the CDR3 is TGTGCCACCAGCAGAGATCCAGGCGGGGGGGCCACCGGGGAGCTGTTTTTT.

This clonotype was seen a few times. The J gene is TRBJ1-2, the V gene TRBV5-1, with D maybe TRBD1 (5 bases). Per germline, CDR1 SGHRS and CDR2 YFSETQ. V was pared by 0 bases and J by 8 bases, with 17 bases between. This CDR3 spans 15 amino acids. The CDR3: CASSLAGTTTGGYTF. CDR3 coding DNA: TGCGCCAGCAGCTTGGCCGGGACTACCACGGGAGGCTACACCTTC.

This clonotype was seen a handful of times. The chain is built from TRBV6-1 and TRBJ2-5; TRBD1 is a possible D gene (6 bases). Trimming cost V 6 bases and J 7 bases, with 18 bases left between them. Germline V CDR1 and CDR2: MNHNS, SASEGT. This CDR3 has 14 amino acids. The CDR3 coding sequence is TGTGCCAGCAGCAAACCCCCAGGGGTAGGGACCCAGTACTTC. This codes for CASSKPPGVGTQYF.

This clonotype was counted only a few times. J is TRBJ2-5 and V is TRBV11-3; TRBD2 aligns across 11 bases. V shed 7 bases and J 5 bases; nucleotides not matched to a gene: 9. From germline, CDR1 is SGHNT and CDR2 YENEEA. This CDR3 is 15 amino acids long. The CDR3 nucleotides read TGTGCCAGCACCAAACCCCTAGCGGGGGGTGAGACCCAGTACTTC. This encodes CASTKPLAGGETQYF.

CDR3 region: CASRPRQGGSSGANVLTF. For the CDR3, the DNA is TGTGCCAGTAGGCCAAGACAGGGAGGAAGCTCTGGGGCCAACGTCCTGACTTTC. This chain connects TRBV19 to TRBJ2-6; D may be TRBD1 (7 bases). The ends were cut back, 6 bases at V and 0 bases at J, with 18 bases in the middle. The CDR3 spans 18 residues. Germline-derived CDR1 and CDR2 are LNHDA and SQIVND (reference sequence).

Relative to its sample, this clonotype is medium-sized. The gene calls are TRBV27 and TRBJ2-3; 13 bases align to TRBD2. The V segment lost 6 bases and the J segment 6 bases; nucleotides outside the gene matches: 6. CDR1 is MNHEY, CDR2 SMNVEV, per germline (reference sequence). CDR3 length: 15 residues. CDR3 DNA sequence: TGTGCCAGCAGGAGGACTAGCGGGGGCGTGGATACGCAGTATTTT. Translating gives CASRRTSGGVDTQYF.

DNA of the CDR3: TGTGCCAGCAGCCGAGGGGACAGGGGTTACGAGCAGTACTTC. Protein product: CASSRGDRGYEQYF. The V call is TRBV5-4, the J call TRBJ2-7; 10 bases are a match to TRBD1. This CDR3 comprises 14 residues. Germline loops: CDR1 SGHNT, CDR2 YYREEE (reference sequence). The J segment lost 4 bases and the V segment lost 4 bases, leaving 5 bases of the junction unmatched.

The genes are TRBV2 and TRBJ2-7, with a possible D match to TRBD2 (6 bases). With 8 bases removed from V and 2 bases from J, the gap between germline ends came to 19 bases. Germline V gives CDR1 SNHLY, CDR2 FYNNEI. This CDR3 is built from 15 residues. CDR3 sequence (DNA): TGTGCCAGCTCGACCCAGGGAGGAGGCGCCTACGAGCAGTACTTC. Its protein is CASSTQGGGAYEQYF.

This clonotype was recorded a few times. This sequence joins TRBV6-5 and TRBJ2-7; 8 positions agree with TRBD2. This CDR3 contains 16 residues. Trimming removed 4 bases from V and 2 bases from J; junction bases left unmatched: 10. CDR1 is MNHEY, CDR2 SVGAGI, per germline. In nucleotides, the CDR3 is TGTGCCAGCAGTTTAAATAGCGGGGTGGCCACCTACGAGCAGTACTTC. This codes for CASSLNSGVATYEQYF.

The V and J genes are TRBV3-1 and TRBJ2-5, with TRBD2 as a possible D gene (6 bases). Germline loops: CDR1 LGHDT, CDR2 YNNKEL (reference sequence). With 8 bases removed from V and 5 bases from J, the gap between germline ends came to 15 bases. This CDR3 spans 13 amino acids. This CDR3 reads CASFQGGGETQYF. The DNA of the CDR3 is TGTGCCAGCTTCCAGGGTGGAGGGGAGACCCAGTACTTC.

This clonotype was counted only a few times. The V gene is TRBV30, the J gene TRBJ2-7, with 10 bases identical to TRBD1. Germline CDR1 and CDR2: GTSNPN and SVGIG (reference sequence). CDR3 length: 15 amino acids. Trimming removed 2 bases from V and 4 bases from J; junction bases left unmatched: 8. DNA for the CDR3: TGTGCCTGGAGTTTATCGACAGGGGGCATATACGAGCAGTACTTC. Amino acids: CAWSLSTGGIYEQYF.

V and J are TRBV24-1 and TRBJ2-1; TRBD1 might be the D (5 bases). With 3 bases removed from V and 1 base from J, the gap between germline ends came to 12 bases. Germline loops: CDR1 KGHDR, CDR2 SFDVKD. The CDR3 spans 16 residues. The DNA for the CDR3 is TGTGCCACCAGTGATCCAGGGTCCGGGTCCTACAATGAGCAGTTCTTC. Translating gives CATSDPGSGSYNEQFF.

This CDR3 reads CASSRGLAGAPDTQYF. CDR3 nucleotide sequence: TGTGCCAGCAGCCGAGGACTAGCGGGGGCCCCAGATACGCAGTATTTT. This chain uses TRBV2 with TRBJ2-3; 13 bases fit TRBD2. With V trimmed by 6 bases and J by 4 bases, 7 bases remained unmatched. The germline V gene has CDR1 SNHLY and CDR2 FYNNEI. There are 16 residues in the CDR3. The full variable domain, with the rest looked up from reference TRBV2 and TRBJ2-3, is EPEVTQTPSHQVTQMGQEVILRCVPISNHLYFYWYRQILGQKVEFLVSFYNNEISEKSEIFDDQFSVERPDGSNFTLKIRSTKLEDSAMYFCASSRGLAGAPDTQYFGPGTRLTVL.

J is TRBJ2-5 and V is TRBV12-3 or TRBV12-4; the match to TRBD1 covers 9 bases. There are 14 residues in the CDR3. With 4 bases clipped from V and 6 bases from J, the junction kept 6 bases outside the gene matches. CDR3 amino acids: CASSSMTGGKTQYF. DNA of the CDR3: TGTGCCAGCAGTTCTATGACAGGGGGAAAGACCCAGTACTTC.

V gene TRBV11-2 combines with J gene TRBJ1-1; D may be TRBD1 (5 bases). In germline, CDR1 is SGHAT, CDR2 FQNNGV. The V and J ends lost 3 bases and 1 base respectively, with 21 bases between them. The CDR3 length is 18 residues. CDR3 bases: TGTGCCAGCAGCTTCTTAAGCCAGGGTAAGGGGTCGAACACTGAAGCTTTCTTT. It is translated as CASSFLSQGKGSNTEAFF.

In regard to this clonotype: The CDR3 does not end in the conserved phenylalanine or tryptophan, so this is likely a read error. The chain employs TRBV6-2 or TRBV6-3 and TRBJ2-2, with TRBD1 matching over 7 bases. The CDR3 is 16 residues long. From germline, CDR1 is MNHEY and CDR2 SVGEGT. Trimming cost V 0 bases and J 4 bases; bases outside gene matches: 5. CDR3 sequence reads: CASSYSRQGGTGELFL. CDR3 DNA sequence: TGTGCCAGCAGTTACTCGAGACAGGGTGGCACCGGGGAGCTGTTTCTT.

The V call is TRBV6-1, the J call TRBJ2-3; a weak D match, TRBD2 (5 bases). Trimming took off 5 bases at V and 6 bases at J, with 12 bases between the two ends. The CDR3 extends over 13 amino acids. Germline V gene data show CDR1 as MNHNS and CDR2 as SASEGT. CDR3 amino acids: CASSITTGDTQYF. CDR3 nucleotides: TGTGCCAGCAGTATAACGACGGGGGATACGCAGTATTTT.

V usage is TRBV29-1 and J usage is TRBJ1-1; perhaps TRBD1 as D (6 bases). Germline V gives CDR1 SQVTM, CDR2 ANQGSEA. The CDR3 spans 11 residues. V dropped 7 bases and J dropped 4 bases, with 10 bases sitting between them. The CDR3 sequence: CSANRATEAFF. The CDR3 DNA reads TGCAGCGCGAACAGGGCCACTGAAGCTTTCTTT.

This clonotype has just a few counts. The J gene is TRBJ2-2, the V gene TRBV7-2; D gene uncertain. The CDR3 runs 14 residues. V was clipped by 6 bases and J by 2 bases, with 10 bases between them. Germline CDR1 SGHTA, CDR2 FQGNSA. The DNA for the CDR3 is TGTGCCAGCAGGCTAGAGGCCAACACCGGGGAGCTGTTTTTT. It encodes CASRLEANTGELFF.

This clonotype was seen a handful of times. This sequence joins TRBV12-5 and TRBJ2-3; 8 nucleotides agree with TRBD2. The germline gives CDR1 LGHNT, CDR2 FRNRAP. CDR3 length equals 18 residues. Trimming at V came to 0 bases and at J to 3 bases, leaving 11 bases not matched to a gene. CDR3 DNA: TGTGCTAGTGGTTTGGTCAGAGACGGGACTAGTCATACAGATACGCAGTATTTT. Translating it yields CASGLVRDGTSHTDTQYF.